This entry lists 10 T cell receptor beta chains sequenced from one sample in a study of circulating and synovial CD4+ cells in juvenile arthritis. Assay used: immunoSEQ multiplex PCR; TCRdb lists only in-frame clones, some missing. The data hold tens of thousands of clones, with about 96% observed a single time. Sequenced: CD4+ T cells from blood. The receptors shown here come from a human donor with juvenile idiopathic arthritis.

The chain has TRBV6-5 and TRBJ2-1; 8 bases fit TRBD2. Germline loops: CDR1 MNHEY, CDR2 SVGAGI. Trimming cost V 2 bases and J 15 bases; bases outside gene matches: 15. This CDR3 has 15 amino acids. The CDR3 sequence: CASSYGVGLAGAWFF. CDR3 sequence (DNA): TGTGCCAGCAGTTACGGGGTCGGACTAGCCGGAGCCTGGTTCTTC.

The genes are TRBV7-2 and TRBJ1-6; 11 bases are a match to TRBD1. The V and J ends lost 5 bases and 6 bases, in that order; junction bases with no gene match: 9. This CDR3 comprises 17 residues. Germline CDR1 is SGHTA and CDR2 is FQGNSA. Here the CDR3 reads CASSPRTGGESNSPLHF. The CDR3 nucleotides are TGTGCCAGCAGCCCAAGGACAGGGGGCGAAAGTAATTCACCCCTCCACTTT.

This chain connects TRBV5-4 to TRBJ2-1; 12 bases fit TRBD2. The CDR3 runs 15 residues. CDR1 and CDR2 (germline): SGHNT, YYREEE (reference sequence). Trimming at V came to 4 bases and at J to 7 bases, leaving 6 bases not matched to a gene. DNA for the CDR3: TGTGCCAGCAGCAGACTAGCGGGAGTAGGGAATGAGCAGTTCTTC. Translated, it gives CASSRLAGVGNEQFF.

This clone has a single count. This chain's CDR3 is CSVAGGSGSGNTIYF. The CDR3, as DNA: TGCAGCGTTGCCGGAGGCAGCGGCTCTGGAAACACCATATATTTT. This sequence joins TRBV29-1 and TRBJ1-3; D not certain. This CDR3 has 15 amino acids. CDR1 SQVTM and CDR2 ANQGSEA come from the germline V gene. The germline V and J ends were trimmed by 4 bases and 0 bases, with 13 bases remaining between them.

The rearrangement links TRBV7-9 to TRBJ2-1, with 7 bases identical to TRBD2. Per the germline V gene, CDR1 is SEHNR and CDR2 is FQNEAQ (reference sequence). The CDR3 has 19 amino acids. J gave up 2 bases and V 5 bases, and 18 bases lay outside the gene matches. CDR3 sequence (DNA): TGTGCCAGCAGCGCCGGGATGGATAAGCGGGGCCGACCCTACAATGAGCAGTTCTTC. This sequence encodes CASSAGMDKRGRPYNEQFF.

The rearrangement links TRBV7-2 to TRBJ1-3; 10 positions match TRBD1. The CDR3 has 18 amino acids. V lost 5 bases to trimming and J lost 4 bases; unmatched junction nucleotides: 14. Germline V gene lookup returns CDR1 SGHTA and CDR2 FQGNSA. As DNA, the CDR3 is TGTGCCAGCAGCGCCGACTTTCCGGGACAGGGGAACGGAAACACCATATATTTT. It codes for CASSADFPGQGNGNTIYF. The whole variable domain, filled in from reference TRBV7-2 and TRBJ1-3, reads GAGVSQSPSNKVTEKGKDVELRCDPISGHTALYWYRQSLGQGLEFLIYFQGNSAPDKSGLPSDRFSAERTGGSVSTLTIQRTQQEDSAVYLCASSADFPGQGNGNTIYFGEGSWLTVV.

V usage is TRBV6-1 and J usage is TRBJ1-1, with D maybe TRBD1 (5 bases). The CDR3 length is 12 residues. V was cut by 6 bases and J by 5 bases, with 10 bases left in between. CDR1 is MNHNS and CDR2 is SASEGT in the germline V gene. CDR3 region: CASRAGRTEAFF. The CDR3, as DNA: TGTGCCAGCAGAGCAGGGAGGACTGAAGCTTTCTTT.

The genes are TRBV9 and TRBJ1-2, with 8 nucleotides matching TRBD1. This CDR3 has 15 residues. Losses at the gene ends were 3 bases for V and 7 bases for J; bases not matched to a gene: 11. Germline V gives CDR1 SGDLS, CDR2 YYNGEE. DNA of the CDR3: TGTGCCAGCAGCGCCTCGGACAGGGTCCCTTCTGGCTACACCTTC. Its protein is CASSASDRVPSGYTF.

The chain recombines TRBV4-1 with TRBJ2-1; 9 bases agree with TRBD2. In germline, CDR1 is MGHRA, CDR2 YSYEKL. CDR3 length: 12 residues. Trimming at V came to 2 bases and at J to 10 bases, leaving 0 bases not matched to a gene. The CDR3, as DNA: TGCGCCAGCAGCCAAACTAGCGGGGAGCAGTTCTTC. It yields the protein CASSQTSGEQFF.

The rearrangement links TRBV13 to TRBJ2-7; no clear D. The length of the CDR3 is 13 residues. CDR1 and CDR2 (germline): PRHDT, FYEKMQ (reference sequence). With 5 bases removed from V and 4 bases from J, the gap between germline ends came to 12 bases. The CDR3 loop is CASSPRSGYEQYF. CDR3 nucleotide sequence: TGTGCCAGCAGCCCCCGGTCAGGATACGAGCAGTACTTC.